This T cell receptor (beta chain) was recorded in a study of T cells expressing NK-cell markers. TCRdb derives one entry per CDR3 protein from the 5' RACE reads, leaving out DNA. Seen in this sample are approximately 110,000 distinct CDR3 sequences; the ten most common clones hold roughly 20%. The CDR3 loop spans 12 amino acids. Germline V gives CDR1 DFQATT, CDR2 SNEGSKA (reference sequence). Sequencing used blood T cells: a sorted CD56 or NKG2C T cell subset, CD4+ or CD8+ T cells, or bulk PBMC T cells (not recorded which). The V call is TRBV20-1, the J call TRBJ2-5; the D gene TCRdb calls, TRBD2, cannot be checked with no DNA. The source is a woman aged 18 to 75 in good health. CDR3 sequence reads: CSAIREEETQYF.